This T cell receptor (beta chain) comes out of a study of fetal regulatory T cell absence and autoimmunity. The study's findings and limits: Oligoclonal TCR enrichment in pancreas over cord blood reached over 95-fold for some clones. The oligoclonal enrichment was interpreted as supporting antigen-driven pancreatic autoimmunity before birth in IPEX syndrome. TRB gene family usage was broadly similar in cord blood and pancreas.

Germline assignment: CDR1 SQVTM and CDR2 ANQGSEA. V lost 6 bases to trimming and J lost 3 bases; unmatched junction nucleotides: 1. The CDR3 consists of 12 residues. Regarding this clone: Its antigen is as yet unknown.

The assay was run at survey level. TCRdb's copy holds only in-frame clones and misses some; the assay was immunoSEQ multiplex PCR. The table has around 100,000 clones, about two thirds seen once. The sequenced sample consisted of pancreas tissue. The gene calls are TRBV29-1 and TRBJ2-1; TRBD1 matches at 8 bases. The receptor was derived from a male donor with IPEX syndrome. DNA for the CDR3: TGCAGCGTGGACAGGGACTACAATGAGCAGTTCTTC. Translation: CSVDRDYNEQFF.